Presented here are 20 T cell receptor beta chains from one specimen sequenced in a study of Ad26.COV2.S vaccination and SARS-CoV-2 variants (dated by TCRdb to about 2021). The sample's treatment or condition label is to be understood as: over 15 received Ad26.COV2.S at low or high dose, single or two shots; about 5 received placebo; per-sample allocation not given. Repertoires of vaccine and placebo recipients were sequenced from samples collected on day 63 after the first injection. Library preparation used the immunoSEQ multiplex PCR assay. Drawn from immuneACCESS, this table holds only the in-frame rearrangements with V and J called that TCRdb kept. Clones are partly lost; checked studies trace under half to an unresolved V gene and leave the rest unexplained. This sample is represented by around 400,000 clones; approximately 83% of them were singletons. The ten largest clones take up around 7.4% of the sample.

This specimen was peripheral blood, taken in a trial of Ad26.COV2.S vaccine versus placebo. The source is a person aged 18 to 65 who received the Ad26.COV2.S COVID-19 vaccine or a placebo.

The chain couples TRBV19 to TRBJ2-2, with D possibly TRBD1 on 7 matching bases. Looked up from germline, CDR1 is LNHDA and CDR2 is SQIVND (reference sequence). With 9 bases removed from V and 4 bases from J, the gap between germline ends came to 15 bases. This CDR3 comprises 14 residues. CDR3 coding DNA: TGTGCCAGCCGGGGGCAGGGGGGCACCGGGGAGCTGTTTTTT. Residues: CASRGQGGTGELFF.

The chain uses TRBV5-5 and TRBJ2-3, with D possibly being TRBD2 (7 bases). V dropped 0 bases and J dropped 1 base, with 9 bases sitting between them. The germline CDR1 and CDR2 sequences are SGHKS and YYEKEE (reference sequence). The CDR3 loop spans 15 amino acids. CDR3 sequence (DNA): TGTGCCAGCAGCTTGGTAGGGGGGGGCACAGATACGCAGTATTTT. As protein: CASSLVGGGTDTQYF.

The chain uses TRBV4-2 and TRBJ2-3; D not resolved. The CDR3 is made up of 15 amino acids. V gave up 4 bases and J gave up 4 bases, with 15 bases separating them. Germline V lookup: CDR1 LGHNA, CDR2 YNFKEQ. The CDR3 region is CASSPVSSYADTQYF. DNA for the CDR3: TGTGCCAGCAGCCCGGTATCTTCTTACGCAGATACGCAGTATTTT.

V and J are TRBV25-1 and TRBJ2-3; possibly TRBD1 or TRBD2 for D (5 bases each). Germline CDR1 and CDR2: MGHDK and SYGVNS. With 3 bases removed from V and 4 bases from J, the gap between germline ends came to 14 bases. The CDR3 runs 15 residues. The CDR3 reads CASSDYRGTSDTQYF. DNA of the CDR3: TGTGCCAGCAGTGACTACCGAGGGACGTCAGATACGCAGTATTTT.

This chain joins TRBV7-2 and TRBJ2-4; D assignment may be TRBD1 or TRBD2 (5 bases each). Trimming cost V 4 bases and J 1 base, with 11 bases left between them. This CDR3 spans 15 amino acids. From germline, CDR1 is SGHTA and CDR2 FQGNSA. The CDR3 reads CASSSTGRAKNIQYF. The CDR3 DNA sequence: TGTGCCAGCAGCTCCACGGGGCGTGCCAAAAACATTCAGTACTTC.

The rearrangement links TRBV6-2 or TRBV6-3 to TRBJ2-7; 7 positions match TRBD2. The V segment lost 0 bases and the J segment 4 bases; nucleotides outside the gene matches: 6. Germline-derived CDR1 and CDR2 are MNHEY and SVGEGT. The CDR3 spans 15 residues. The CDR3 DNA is TGTGCCAGCAGTTACTCGCGGGAGCGGATTTACGAGCAGTACTTC. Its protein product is CASSYSRERIYEQYF.

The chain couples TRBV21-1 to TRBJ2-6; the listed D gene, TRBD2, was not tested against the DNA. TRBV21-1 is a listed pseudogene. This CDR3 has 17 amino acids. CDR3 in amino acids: CASSNPSGEAGANVLTF. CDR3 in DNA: TGTGCCAGCAGCAACCCTAGTGGCGAAGCTGGGGCCAACGTCCTGACTTTC.

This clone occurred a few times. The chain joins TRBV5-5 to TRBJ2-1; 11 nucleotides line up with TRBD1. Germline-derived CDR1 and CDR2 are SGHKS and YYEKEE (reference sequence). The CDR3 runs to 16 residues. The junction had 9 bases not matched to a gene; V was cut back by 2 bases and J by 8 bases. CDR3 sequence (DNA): TGTGCCAGCAGCTTTTCTTCGGGACAGGGGGTCTATGAGCAGTTCTTC. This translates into CASSFSSGQGVYEQFF.

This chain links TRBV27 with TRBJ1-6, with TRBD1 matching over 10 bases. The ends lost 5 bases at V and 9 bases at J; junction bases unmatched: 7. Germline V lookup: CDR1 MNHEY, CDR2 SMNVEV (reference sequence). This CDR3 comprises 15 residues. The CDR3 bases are TGTGCCAGCAGTCTGACAGGGGGCGGGATTTCACCCCTCCACTTT. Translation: CASSLTGGGISPLHF.

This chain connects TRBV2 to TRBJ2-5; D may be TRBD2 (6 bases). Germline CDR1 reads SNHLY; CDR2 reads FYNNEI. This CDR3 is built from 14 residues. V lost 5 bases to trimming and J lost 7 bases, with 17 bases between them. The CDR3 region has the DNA TGTGCCAGCAGTAATAGCGGCCTCTTGGTGACCCAGTACTTC. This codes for CASSNSGLLVTQYF.

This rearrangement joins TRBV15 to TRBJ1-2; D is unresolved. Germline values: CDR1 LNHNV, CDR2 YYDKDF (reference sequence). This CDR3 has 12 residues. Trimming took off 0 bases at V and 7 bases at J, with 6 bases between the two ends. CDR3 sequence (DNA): TGTGCCACCAGCAGAGATTGGGGTGGCTACACCTTC. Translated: CATSRDWGGYTF.

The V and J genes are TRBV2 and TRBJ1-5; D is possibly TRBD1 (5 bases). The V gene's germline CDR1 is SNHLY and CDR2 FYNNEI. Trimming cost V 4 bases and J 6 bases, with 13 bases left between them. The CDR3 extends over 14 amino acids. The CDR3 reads CASSGGQGRQPQHF. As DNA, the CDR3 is TGTGCCAGCAGTGGAGGGCAGGGACGTCAGCCCCAGCATTTT. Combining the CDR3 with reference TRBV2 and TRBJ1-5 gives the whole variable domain EPEVTQTPSHQVTQMGQEVILRCVPISNHLYFYWYRQILGQKVEFLVSFYNNEISEKSEIFDDQFSVERPDGSNFTLKIRSTKLEDSAMYFCASSGGQGRQPQHFGDGTRLSIL.

CDR3 residues: CASSRSLNEQFF. The DNA for the CDR3 is TGTGCCAGCAGCCGTTCTCTCAATGAGCAGTTCTTC. The chain links TRBV7-2 to TRBJ2-1; no clear D. The CDR3 sequence is 12 residues long. V gave up 5 bases and J gave up 6 bases, with 8 bases separating them. The germline gives CDR1 SGHTA, CDR2 FQGNSA.

For the CDR3, the DNA is TGCAGCCCTGGACGCAACACTGAAGCTTTCTTT. This encodes CSPGRNTEAFF. J is TRBJ1-1 and V is TRBV20-1; D gene uncertain. The CDR3 sequence is 11 residues long. The germline gives CDR1 DFQATT, CDR2 SNEGSKA (reference sequence).

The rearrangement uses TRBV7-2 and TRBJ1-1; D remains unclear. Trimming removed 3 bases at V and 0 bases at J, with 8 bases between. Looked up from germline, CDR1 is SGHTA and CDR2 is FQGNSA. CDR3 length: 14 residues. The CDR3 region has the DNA TGTGCCAGCAGCTTGAGGAACATGAACACTGAAGCTTTCTTT. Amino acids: CASSLRNMNTEAFF.

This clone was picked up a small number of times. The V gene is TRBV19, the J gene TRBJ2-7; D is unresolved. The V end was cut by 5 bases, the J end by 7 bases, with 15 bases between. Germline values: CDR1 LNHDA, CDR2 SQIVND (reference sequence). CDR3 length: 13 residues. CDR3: CASSPGWLSEQYF. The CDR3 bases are TGTGCCAGTAGTCCCGGGTGGCTCTCGGAGCAGTACTTC. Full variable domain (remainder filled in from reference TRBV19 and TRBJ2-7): DGGITQSPKYLFRKEGQNVTLSCEQNLNHDAMYWYRQDPGQGLRLIYYSQIVNDFQKGDIAEGYSVSREKKESFPLTVTSAQKNPTAFYLCASSPGWLSEQYFGPGTRLTVT.

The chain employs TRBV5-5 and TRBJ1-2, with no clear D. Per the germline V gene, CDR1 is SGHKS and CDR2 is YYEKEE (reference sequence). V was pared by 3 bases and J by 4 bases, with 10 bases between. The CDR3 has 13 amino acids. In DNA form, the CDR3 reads TGTGCCAGCAGCTCATCCAAGGGCTATGGCTACACCTTC. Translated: CASSSSKGYGYTF. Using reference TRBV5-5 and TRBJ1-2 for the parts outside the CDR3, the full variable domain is DAGVTQSPTHLIKTRGQQVTLRCSPISGHKSVSWYQQVLGQGPQFIFQYYEKEERGRGNFPDRFSARQFPNYSSELNVNALLLGDSALYLCASSSSKGYGYTFGSGTRLTVV.

The CDR3 spells CASSYWGRTNTGELFF. CDR3 coding DNA: TGTGCCAGCAGTTACTGGGGACGGACGAACACCGGGGAGCTGTTTTTT. The chain couples TRBV6-5 to TRBJ2-2; D possibly uses TRBD1 or TRBD2 (5 bases each). Germline values: CDR1 MNHEY, CDR2 SVGAGI. V was cut by 1 base and J by 0 bases, with 9 bases left in between. This CDR3 has 16 residues.

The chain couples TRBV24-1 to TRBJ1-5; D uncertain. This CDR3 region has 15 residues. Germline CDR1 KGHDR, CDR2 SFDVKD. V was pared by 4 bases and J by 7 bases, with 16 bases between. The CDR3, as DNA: TGTGCCACCAGTGACCCGAGATCGGGCATCCAGCCCCAGCATTTT. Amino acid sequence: CATSDPRSGIQPQHF.

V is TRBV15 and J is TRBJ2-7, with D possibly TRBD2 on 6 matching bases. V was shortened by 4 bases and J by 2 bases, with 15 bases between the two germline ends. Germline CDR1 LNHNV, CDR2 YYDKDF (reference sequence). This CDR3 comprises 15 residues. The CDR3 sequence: CATSITPPGAYEQYF. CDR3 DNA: TGTGCCACCAGCATAACCCCCCCGGGGGCCTACGAGCAGTACTTC.